Presented here are 32 T cell receptor beta chains from one specimen sequenced in a study of blood T cell repertoires in COVID-19. Measured with immunoSEQ multiplex PCR; TCRdb has only the in-frame clones, and not every one. In the table there are a few hundred thousand clones, approximately 91% of which are singletons. The sequenced sample consisted of PBMCs or T cells enriched from blood (not recorded which). The receptor set was obtained from a woman aged 40 to 50 who had been exposed to COVID-19.

This chain links TRBV19 with TRBJ1-2, with a possible D match to TRBD1 (5 bases). The CDR3 is 12 residues long. Trimming removed 7 bases at V and 8 bases at J, with 14 bases between. CDR1 is LNHDA and CDR2 is SQIVND in the germline V gene (reference sequence). The CDR3 loop is CASKEGSGGYTF. The CDR3 nucleotides are TGTGCCAGTAAGGAGGGGAGTGGGGGCTACACCTTC.

This clone is a singleton in its sample. The V gene is TRBV19, the J gene TRBJ1-5; D gene ambiguous. CDR1 LNHDA and CDR2 SQIVND come from the germline V gene (reference sequence). The V gene lost 0 bases and the J gene lost 1 base, with 13 bases spanning the gap. The CDR3 has 17 amino acids. CDR3: CASSIDRYRSSNQPQHF. The CDR3 DNA is TGTGCCAGTAGTATAGATCGGTACAGATCAAGCAATCAGCCCCAGCATTTT.

The genes are TRBV5-6 and TRBJ1-3; D is uncertain. The CDR3 runs 12 residues. Trimming removed 5 bases at V and 6 bases at J, with 9 bases between. CDR1 is SGHDT, CDR2 YYEEEE, per germline. CDR3 in amino acids: CASRGPENTIYF. CDR3 in DNA: TGTGCCAGCAGGGGCCCCGAAAACACCATATATTTT.

The V call is TRBV19, the J call TRBJ1-1, with 7 bases aligning to TRBD1. This CDR3 region has 15 residues. J was trimmed by 2 bases and V by 3 bases; bases with no gene match: 6. In germline, CDR1 is LNHDA, CDR2 SQIVND (reference sequence). The CDR3 here is CASSMATGINTEAFF. The CDR3 DNA reads TGTGCCAGTAGTATGGCGACAGGGATAAACACTGAAGCTTTCTTT.

The chain couples TRBV19 to TRBJ2-1; D unclear. The germline V gene encodes CDR1 LNHDA and CDR2 SQIVND (reference sequence). The CDR3 has 11 amino acids. Between the trimmed V and J ends, which lost 3 bases and 7 bases, there was a span of 4 bases. DNA of the CDR3: TGTGCCAGTAGTATTCAGAATGAGCAGTTCTTC. It specifies CASSIQNEQFF.

The chain uses TRBV5-1 and TRBJ1-1; D possibly corresponds to TRBD1 (5 bases). The V gene's germline CDR1 is SGHRS and CDR2 YFSETQ. This CDR3 region has 17 residues. Between the trimmed V and J ends, which lost 0 bases and 0 bases, there was a span of 15 bases. The CDR3 sequence: CASSLAGPDLLNTEAFF. CDR3 in DNA: TGCGCCAGCAGCTTGGCAGGGCCTGATCTTTTGAACACTGAAGCTTTCTTT. Variable domain in full (rest from reference TRBV5-1 and TRBJ1-1): KAGVTQTPRYLIKTRGQQVTLSCSPISGHRSVSWYQQTPGQGLQFLFEYFSETQRNKGNFPGRFSGRQFSNSRSEMNVSTLELGDSALYLCASSLAGPDLLNTEAFFGQGTRLTVV.

The chain is built from TRBV3-1 (or the pseudogene TRBV3-2) and TRBJ1-2, with D possibly matching TRBD1 (5 bases). Germline V gene lookup returns CDR1 LGHDT and CDR2 YNNKEL (reference sequence). The V gene lost 2 bases and the J gene lost 8 bases, with 12 bases spanning the gap. The CDR3 is 13 amino acids. CDR3 loop: CASSQLAGEGYTF. In DNA, the CDR3 is TGTGCCAGCAGCCAACTGGCGGGGGAAGGCTACACCTTC.

This chain connects TRBV6-1 to TRBJ2-3; no clear D gene. Trimming removed 1 base at V and 8 bases at J, with 7 bases between. The CDR3 is made up of 12 amino acids. Germline V gene sequence: CDR1 MNHNS, CDR2 SASEGT. For the CDR3, the DNA is TGTGCCAGCAGTGAAGGACTCTTTACGCAGTATTTT. It encodes CASSEGLFTQYF.

This clone occurred a few times. This rearrangement joins TRBV6-5 to TRBJ1-1; D gene ambiguous. Germline V gene lookup returns CDR1 MNHEY and CDR2 SVGAGI. Trimming shortened V by 7 bases and J by 10 bases, and 19 bases separated the two germline ends. The CDR3 runs 13 residues. In DNA, the CDR3 is TGTGCCAGCAATCGAGCGGCGGGCGACCGAGCTTTCTTT. Translated, it gives CASNRAAGDRAFF.

The rearrangement uses TRBV13 and TRBJ2-1; the match to TRBD2 covers 13 bases. V lost 7 bases and J lost 5; bases outside the gene matches: 5. Germline lookup yields CDR1 PRHDT and CDR2 FYEKMQ (reference sequence). This CDR3 region has 15 residues. CDR3 residues: CASKLAGGPNNEQFF. CDR3 in DNA: TGTGCCAGCAAACTAGCGGGAGGGCCTAACAATGAGCAGTTCTTC.

The rearrangement joins TRBV19 to TRBJ2-1; D is perhaps TRBD2 (6 bases). CDR3 size: 15 residues. V shed 2 bases and J shed 4 bases, with 12 bases lying between them. CDR1 is LNHDA, CDR2 SQIVND, per germline (reference sequence). In nucleotides, the CDR3 is TGTGCCAGTAGTATACGGCTAGCGAGTTACAATGAGCAGTTCTTC. As protein: CASSIRLASYNEQFF. Full variable domain (missing parts from reference TRBV19 and TRBJ2-1): DGGITQSPKYLFRKEGQNVTLSCEQNLNHDAMYWYRQDPGQGLRLIYYSQIVNDFQKGDIAEGYSVSREKKESFPLTVTSAQKNPTAFYLCASSIRLASYNEQFFGPGTRLTVL.

The chain joins TRBV27 to TRBJ1-6; D may be TRBD1 (5 bases). V was cut by 3 bases and J by 7 bases, with 10 bases left in between. Germline loops: CDR1 MNHEY, CDR2 SMNVEV (reference sequence). This CDR3 is 14 amino acids long. This CDR3 reads CASSFQGSNSPLHF. CDR3 DNA: TGTGCCAGCAGTTTCCAGGGCTCAAATTCACCCCTCCACTTT.

The rearrangement links TRBV7-9 to TRBJ1-4, with 8 bases fitting TRBD1. The CDR3 is 15 residues long. The J segment lost 3 bases and the V segment lost 5 bases, leaving 5 bases of the junction unmatched. Germline assignment: CDR1 SEHNR and CDR2 FQNEAQ (reference sequence). The CDR3 DNA is TGTGCCAGCAGCAAAGGACAGGGCCCTAATGAAAAACTGTTTTTT. It is translated as CASSKGQGPNEKLFF.

V usage is TRBV2 and J usage is TRBJ1-5, with D maybe TRBD1 (5 bases). The CDR3 spans 15 residues. V was shortened by 3 bases and J by 0 bases, with 9 bases between the two germline ends. Germline V lookup: CDR1 SNHLY, CDR2 FYNNEI. CDR3 in amino acids: CASSEAGYSNQPQHF. CDR3 coding DNA: TGTGCCAGCAGTGAGGCAGGGTATAGCAATCAGCCCCAGCATTTT. The whole variable domain, remainder taken from reference TRBV2 and TRBJ1-5, is EPEVTQTPSHQVTQMGQEVILRCVPISNHLYFYWYRQILGQKVEFLVSFYNNEISEKSEIFDDQFSVERPDGSNFTLKIRSTKLEDSAMYFCASSEAGYSNQPQHFGDGTRLSIL.

The rearrangement links TRBV7-9 to TRBJ1-1; the match to TRBD1 covers 7 bases. This CDR3 spans 15 amino acids. Germline V gene lookup returns CDR1 SEHNR and CDR2 FQNEAQ (reference sequence). V shed 0 bases and J 2 bases; nucleotides not matched to a gene: 3. The CDR3 sequence is CASSLAQGKNTEAFF. The CDR3 DNA reads as TGTGCCAGCAGCTTAGCACAGGGGAAAAACACTGAAGCTTTCTTT.

The chain joins TRBV18 to TRBJ1-2; TRBD1 aligns across 7 bases. Germline loops: CDR1 KGHSH, CDR2 LQKENI. The CDR3 runs to 16 residues. J gave up 2 bases and V 3 bases, and 9 bases lay outside the gene matches. Here the CDR3 DNA reads TGTGCCAGCTCACCTTACAGGGGTGGCTCCAACTATGGCTACACCTTC. It is translated as CASSPYRGGSNYGYTF.

As DNA, the CDR3 is TGTGCCAGCAGCCCGCCTGAACACAATGGCTACACCTTC. Translating gives CASSPPEHNGYTF. The V and J genes are TRBV7-9 and TRBJ1-2; D remains unclear. Germline V gene lookup returns CDR1 SEHNR and CDR2 FQNEAQ (reference sequence). The CDR3 is 13 residues long. Trimming took off 5 bases at V and 6 bases at J, with 13 bases between the two ends.

This clone was counted once. This chain connects TRBV2 to TRBJ2-5, with TRBD1 as a possible D gene (6 bases). V dropped 9 bases and J dropped 4 bases, with 15 bases sitting between them. This CDR3 contains 13 residues. The germline CDR1 and CDR2 sequences are SNHLY and FYNNEI. This CDR3 reads CARGAGIGETQYF. The CDR3 DNA sequence: TGTGCCAGGGGGGCCGGGATAGGAGAGACCCAGTACTTC.

The chain has TRBV2 and TRBJ2-1, with 7 bases identical to TRBD1. The ends lost 10 bases at V and 11 bases at J; junction bases unmatched: 20. This CDR3 has 15 amino acids. CDR1 and CDR2 (germline): SNHLY, FYNNEI. CDR3 protein: CATTGTGANLGKQFF. CDR3 sequence (DNA): TGTGCCACCACGGGAACAGGGGCCAACCTAGGGAAGCAGTTCTTC.

The V call is TRBV30, the J call TRBJ1-2, with TRBD1 as a possible D gene (5 bases). The germline V gene encodes CDR1 GTSNPN and CDR2 SVGIG (reference sequence). This CDR3 contains 15 residues. Deletions cut 0 bases from V and 8 bases from J, with 19 bases between. The CDR3: CAWSVPEQGLRGYTF. DNA of the CDR3: TGTGCCTGGAGTGTACCCGAGCAGGGCCTGAGGGGCTACACCTTC.

The genes are TRBV6-2 or TRBV6-3 and TRBJ1-2; 7 nucleotides agree with TRBD1. The trim removed 6 bases at V and 5 bases at J, leaving 9 bases unmatched. The germline V gene encodes CDR1 MNHEY and CDR2 SVGEGT. The CDR3 is 14 amino acids. The CDR3 reads CASRPPGQSYGYTF. The CDR3 DNA is TGTGCCAGCAGGCCTCCGGGACAGTCGTATGGCTACACCTTC.

V gene TRBV7-8 combines with J gene TRBJ2-5, with TRBD1 as a possible D gene (6 bases). Trimming took off 2 bases at V and 4 bases at J, with 8 bases between the two ends. Germline V gene sequence: CDR1 SGHVS, CDR2 FQNEAQ. This CDR3 is built from 13 residues. CDR3 nucleotide sequence: TGTGCCAGCAGCTTATTGGGGGCAGAGACCCAGTACTTC. As protein: CASSLLGAETQYF. The variable domain in full, completed from reference TRBV7-8 and TRBJ2-5, reads GAGVSQSPRYKVAKRGQDVALRCDPISGHVSLFWYQQALGQGPEFLTYFQNEAQLDKSGLPSDRFFAERPEGSVSTLKIQRTQQEDSAVYLCASSLLGAETQYFGPGTRLLVL.

The chain has TRBV9 and TRBJ1-1, with TRBD1 identical over 9 bases. CDR1 and CDR2 (germline): SGDLS, YYNGEE. CDR3 size: 17 residues. The V and J ends lost 0 bases and 2 bases, in that order; junction bases with no gene match: 8. The CDR3 is CASSVGMGQGGNTEAFF. The CDR3 coding sequence is TGTGCCAGCAGCGTAGGAATGGGACAGGGTGGCAACACTGAAGCTTTCTTT.

V usage is TRBV29-1 and J usage is TRBJ1-1; tentative D call: TRBD1 (5 bases). Germline CDR1 SQVTM, CDR2 ANQGSEA. V was trimmed by 4 bases and J by 4 bases, leaving 10 bases between them. This CDR3 contains 12 residues. CDR3 sequence: CSVVRVGTEAFF. In DNA, the CDR3 is TGCAGCGTTGTCAGGGTCGGCACTGAAGCTTTCTTT.

Written as DNA, the CDR3 is TGTGCCAGCAGTTTGACTAGCGGGACCCAATACAATGAGCAGTTCTTC. Translating it yields CASSLTSGTQYNEQFF. The chain recombines TRBV28 with TRBJ2-1; 11 nucleotides align to TRBD2. J gave up 4 bases and V 3 bases, and 5 bases lay outside the gene matches. The CDR3 is made up of 16 amino acids. Germline loops: CDR1 MDHEN, CDR2 SYDVKM.

The V and J genes are TRBV10-1 and TRBJ1-2; 7 bases align to TRBD1. CDR3 length equals 15 residues. Germline V gives CDR1 WNHNN, CDR2 SYGVQD (reference sequence). The J segment lost 1 base and the V segment lost 8 bases, leaving 10 bases of the junction unmatched. The CDR3 loop is CASSPGQSFNYGYTF. The CDR3, as DNA: TGCGCCAGCTCCCCGGGACAGAGTTTTAACTATGGCTACACCTTC.

This clone was seen just once. The chain combines TRBV18 with TRBJ2-3; D may be TRBD2 (6 bases). V was cut by 1 base and J by 0 bases, with 17 bases left in between. Germline CDR1 KGHSH, CDR2 LQKENI. CDR3 length equals 18 residues. Here the CDR3 DNA reads TGTGCCAGCTCACCACTCGCCGCGGGGCGGAGTAGCACAGATACGCAGTATTTT. Amino acids: CASSPLAAGRSSTDTQYF.

The chain combines TRBV11-3 with TRBJ1-2, with D perhaps matching TRBD1 (5 bases). Per germline, CDR1 SGHNT and CDR2 YENEEA. The CDR3 spans 12 residues. The germline V and J ends were trimmed by 1 base and 8 bases, with 8 bases remaining between them. Here the CDR3 DNA reads TGTGCCAGCAGCTTAGGAAGGGGCGGCTACACCTTC. Translated, it gives CASSLGRGGYTF.

This chain links TRBV18 with TRBJ2-1; 10 nucleotides agree with TRBD1. V dropped 3 bases and J dropped 6; count of bases not matched to a gene: 8. This CDR3 region has 16 residues. Germline V lookup: CDR1 KGHSH, CDR2 LQKENI. CDR3 residues: CASSPPLRTGGNEQFF. CDR3 DNA: TGTGCCAGCTCACCGCCCCTCAGGACAGGGGGCAATGAGCAGTTCTTC. Variable domain in full (rest from reference TRBV18 and TRBJ2-1): NAGVMQNPRHLVRRRGQEARLRCSPMKGHSHVYWYRQLPEEGLKFMVYLQKENIIDESGMPKERFSAEFPKEGPSILRIQQVVRGDSAAYFCASSPPLRTGGNEQFFGPGTRLTVL.

This chain uses TRBV29-1 with TRBJ1-1; D is undetermined. The CDR3 has 13 amino acids. The V end lost 1 base, the J end lost 3 bases, and 9 bases lay between the germline ends. Germline CDR1 and CDR2: SQVTM and ANQGSEA. The DNA of the CDR3 is TGCAGCGTTGAAGCCCCCGGTGACACTGAAGCTTTCTTT. Translation gives CSVEAPGDTEAFF. Full variable domain (outside the CDR3, taken from reference TRBV29-1 and TRBJ1-1): SAVISQKPSRDICQRGTSLTIQCQVDSQVTMMFWYRQQPGQSLTLIATANQGSEATYESGFVIDKFPISRPNLTFSTLTVSNMSPEDSSIYLCSVEAPGDTEAFFGQGTRLTVV.

The J gene is TRBJ1-2, the V gene TRBV7-3; TRBD1 is a possible D gene (6 bases). The V end was cut by 5 bases, the J end by 2 bases, with 15 bases between. The length of the CDR3 is 15 residues. CDR1 is SGHTA, CDR2 FQGTGA, per germline. The CDR3 DNA sequence: TGTGCCAGCAGCCCCAGCCCCGACAGGAACTATGGCTACACCTTC. This sequence encodes CASSPSPDRNYGYTF. The full variable domain, with the rest looked up from reference TRBV7-3 and TRBJ1-2, is GAGVSQTPSNKVTEKGKYVELRCDPISGHTALYWYRQSLGQGPEFLIYFQGTGAADDSGLPNDRFFAVRPEGSVSTLKIQRTERGDSAVYLCASSPSPDRNYGYTFGSGTRLTVV.

The chain combines TRBV18 with TRBJ1-1; no clear D. Germline-derived CDR1 and CDR2 are KGHSH and LQKENI. The CDR3 is 13 residues long. V was clipped by 6 bases and J by 4 bases, with 12 bases between them. The CDR3 DNA reads as TGTGCCAGCTCTTTGACTGAAGTCACTGAAGCTTTCTTT. It is translated as CASSLTEVTEAFF.